The rows below give T cell receptor beta chains drawn from one sample of a study of T cells in localized non-small cell lung cancer. This table comes from immunoSEQ multiplex PCR, and its TCRdb copy is limited to in-frame clones, with some not included. The data hold around 35,000 clones, with 85% to 95% observed a single time. The sample in question was peripheral blood, obtained before any cancer treatment. The receptors stem from a female donor aged 60 or older with stage I lung adenocarcinoma. CDR3s leave out the opening cysteine and the closing phenylalanine or tryptophan. The order of the fields is J gene, V gene, CDR3 protein.

j_call: TRBJ2-2; v_call: TRBV7-2; cdr3_aa: ASSKDINTGELF
j_call: TRBJ1-4; v_call: TRBV19; cdr3_aa: ASSNSPGRINEKLF
j_call: TRBJ2-7; v_call: TRBV15; cdr3_aa: ATSSKGGGGEQY
j_call: TRBJ1-5; v_call: TRBV30; cdr3_aa: AWSVEGNQPQH
j_call: TRBJ2-3; v_call: TRBV7-2; cdr3_aa: ASSLEGTSGVVMQY
j_call: TRBJ2-3; v_call: TRBV28; cdr3_aa: ASRPDRTSGVGVQY
j_call: TRBJ2-1; v_call: TRBV18; cdr3_aa: ASSLGGQGIREQF
j_call: TRBJ2-2; v_call: TRBV5-1; cdr3_aa: ASSLSGAANTGELF
j_call: TRBJ1-1; v_call: TRBV5-1; cdr3_aa: ASSSGQGASLSTEAF
j_call: TRBJ2-2; v_call: TRBV19; cdr3_aa: ASTLEIRGLGELF
j_call: TRBJ1-2; v_call: TRBV7-9; cdr3_aa: ASSLSRAGGGGYT
j_call: TRBJ1-4; v_call: TRBV9; cdr3_aa: ASSFAGQGNEKLF
j_call: TRBJ2-7; v_call: TRBV7-8; cdr3_aa: ASRSSEVSYEQY
j_call: TRBJ1-6; v_call: TRBV5-1; cdr3_aa: ASSLERGLRYSPLH
j_call: TRBJ2-7; v_call: TRBV4-3; cdr3_aa: ASSRSLGSAEQY
j_call: TRBJ2-7; v_call: TRBV7-9; cdr3_aa: ASSFETGGDEQY
j_call: TRBJ1-2; v_call: TRBV5-1; cdr3_aa: ASSSGGDYGYT
j_call: TRBJ2-2; v_call: TRBV7-9; cdr3_aa: ASSPEVFTGELF
j_call: TRBJ2-1; v_call: TRBV5-1; cdr3_aa: ASSSGPVFNEQF
j_call: TRBJ1-5; v_call: TRBV10-3; cdr3_aa: AISGGYGNQPQH
j_call: TRBJ2-5; v_call: TRBV5-1; cdr3_aa: ASSVSGETQY
j_call: TRBJ2-5; v_call: TRBV11-3; cdr3_aa: ASSSPPVPQY